Below are 25 T cell receptor beta chains sequenced from a single sample in a study of blood T cell repertoires in COVID-19. TCRdb keeps only in-frame clones here, not all; method: immunoSEQ multiplex PCR. The table records roughly 60,000 clones, around 83% of them present only once. Sequencing was carried out using peripheral blood. Receptors originate from a woman aged 55-69 years with acute or convalescent COVID-19.

The chain recombines TRBV5-6 with TRBJ1-4, with D uncertain. CDR3 length: 15 residues. Trimming removed 0 bases from V and 8 bases from J, with 14 bases in between. CDR1 is SGHDT, CDR2 YYEEEE, per germline. CDR3 in amino acids: CASSLGRLAGEKLFF. The CDR3 nucleotides read TGTGCCAGCAGCTTGGGTCGGTTGGCGGGGGAAAAACTGTTTTTT. The variable domain in full, with the rest retrieved from reference TRBV5-6 and TRBJ1-4, is DAGVTQSPTHLIKTRGQQVTLRCSPKSGHDTVSWYQQALGQGPQFIFQYYEEEERQRGNFPDRFSGHQFPNYSSELNVNALLLGDSALYLCASSLGRLAGEKLFFGSGTQLSVL.

This sequence joins TRBV7-5 and TRBJ2-2; TRBD1, the D gene given by the table, was not confirmed from the DNA. TRBV7-5 is shown as a pseudogene. The CDR3 has 15 residues. The CDR3 loop is CVRSPTGVNTGELFF. The DNA for the CDR3 is TGTGTCAGAAGCCCTACAGGGGTAAACACCGGGGAGCTGTTTTTT.

The V gene is TRBV6-5, the J gene TRBJ2-4, with a weak D call TRBD1 (5 bases). V lost 0 bases to trimming and J lost 9 bases, with 9 bases between them. The CDR3 sequence is 13 residues long. Germline CDR1 and CDR2: MNHEY and SVGAGI. The CDR3 nucleotides are TGTGCCAGCAGTTACTCTCAGGGCGGCATTCAGTACTTC. Protein sequence: CASSYSQGGIQYF.

The chain links TRBV4-1 to TRBJ1-6; 7 bases are shared with TRBD1. The CDR3 loop spans 14 amino acids. Germline V gives CDR1 MGHRA, CDR2 YSYEKL. The V and J ends lost 1 base and 10 bases, in that order; junction bases with no gene match: 4. CDR3 region: CASSQGQGDSPLHF. CDR3 coding DNA: TGCGCCAGCAGCCAAGGACAGGGAGACTCACCCCTCCACTTT.

The chain uses TRBV3-1 (or the pseudogene TRBV3-2) and TRBJ2-1, with D perhaps TRBD2 (6 bases). Germline V gives CDR1 LGHDT, CDR2 YNNKEL (reference sequence). Trimming stripped 4 bases from V and 7 bases from J, with 17 bases between. This CDR3 is built from 15 residues. The DNA for the CDR3 is TGTGCCAGCAGCCGCGTGGGACTTTCAAAAAATGAGCAGTTCTTC. Translating gives CASSRVGLSKNEQFF.

V and J are TRBV20-1 and TRBJ1-2; maybe TRBD1 (5 bases). The CDR3 extends over 12 amino acids. Trimming pared 3 bases from V and 5 bases from J, leaving 10 bases between. Germline loops: CDR1 DFQATT, CDR2 SNEGSKA (reference sequence). The CDR3 here is CSASTGGYGYTF. The CDR3 nucleotides read TGCAGTGCTAGTACGGGGGGTTATGGCTACACCTTC.

In this sample, this clone turned up a few times. The rearrangement joins TRBV3-1 (or the pseudogene TRBV3-2) to TRBJ1-1, with no clear D. The germline gives CDR1 LGHDT, CDR2 YNNKEL (reference sequence). The CDR3 length is 13 residues. Trimming took off 3 bases at V and 5 bases at J, with 10 bases between the two ends. For the CDR3, the DNA is TGTGCCAGCAGCCATCCCCCGGGGACTGAAGCTTTCTTT. It encodes CASSHPPGTEAFF.

The CDR3 region has the DNA TGTGCCAGCAGTTACGATCGGCAGGGTCGCAGCGAGCAGTACTTC. This sequence encodes CASSYDRQGRSEQYF. The genes are TRBV6-5 and TRBJ2-7, with D possibly being TRBD1 (5 bases). The V end was cut by 2 bases, the J end by 6 bases, with 17 bases between. CDR1 and CDR2 from the germline V gene are MNHEY and SVGAGI. This CDR3 is built from 15 residues.

This chain joins TRBV20-1 and TRBJ2-7, with D hard to call. V was clipped by 6 bases and J by 6 bases, with 12 bases between them. The CDR3 totals 11 residues. The germline V gene encodes CDR1 DFQATT and CDR2 SNEGSKA (reference sequence). The CDR3 protein is CSALVSTEQYF. Here the CDR3 DNA reads TGCAGTGCCCTGGTGTCTACCGAGCAGTACTTC.

J is TRBJ2-1 and V is TRBV30, with a tentative D call TRBD1 (5 bases). With 1 base removed from V and 6 bases from J, the gap between germline ends came to 10 bases. The CDR3 spans 13 residues. The germline V gene encodes CDR1 GTSNPN and CDR2 SVGIG (reference sequence). The CDR3, as DNA: TGTGCCTGGAGTGACGACAGACCCAATGAGCAGTTCTTC. Protein: CAWSDDRPNEQFF.

The rearrangement joins TRBV19 to TRBJ2-2; 8 bases are shared with TRBD1. In germline, CDR1 is LNHDA, CDR2 SQIVND (reference sequence). The CDR3 runs 15 residues. V lost 9 bases and J lost 0; bases outside the gene matches: 6. This chain's CDR3 is CASKTGDTNTGELFF. The CDR3 DNA reads as TGTGCCAGCAAGACAGGGGACACGAACACCGGGGAGCTGTTTTTT. The variable domain in full, completed from reference TRBV19 and TRBJ2-2, reads DGGITQSPKYLFRKEGQNVTLSCEQNLNHDAMYWYRQDPGQGLRLIYYSQIVNDFQKGDIAEGYSVSREKKESFPLTVTSAQKNPTAFYLCASKTGDTNTGELFFGEGSRLTVL.

The V call is TRBV6-6, the J call TRBJ2-7; 9 bases are shared with TRBD1. The germline V gene has CDR1 MNHNY and CDR2 SVGAGI (reference sequence). V dropped 2 bases and J dropped 3; count of bases not matched to a gene: 5. This CDR3 contains 15 residues. The CDR3 region is CASSYPDRGNYEQYF. CDR3 nucleotides: TGTGCCAGCAGTTACCCGGACAGGGGCAACTACGAGCAGTACTTC.

This sequence joins TRBV5-1 and TRBJ1-1; D perhaps matches TRBD1 (6 bases). The CDR3 runs to 16 residues. Germline CDR1 and CDR2: SGHRS and YFSETQ. Between the trimmed V and J ends, which lost 4 bases and 0 bases, there was a span of 16 bases. The CDR3 sequence is CASSQQGGGLNTEAFF. DNA for the CDR3: TGCGCCAGCAGCCAACAGGGCGGGGGGCTGAACACTGAAGCTTTCTTT.

The V gene is TRBV2, the J gene TRBJ1-2, with 9 bases identical to TRBD1. This CDR3 has 15 amino acids. Germline CDR1 is SNHLY and CDR2 is FYNNEI. With 6 bases clipped from V and 5 bases from J, the junction kept 10 bases outside the gene matches. The CDR3 sequence: CASSPTGGNGYGYTF. The DNA for the CDR3 is TGTGCCAGCAGCCCAACAGGGGGCAATGGGTATGGCTACACCTTC.

The chain carries TRBV7-9 and TRBJ1-6; D is perhaps TRBD1 (6 bases). This CDR3 contains 16 residues. Germline assignment: CDR1 SEHNR and CDR2 FQNEAQ (reference sequence). Trimming left V 5 bases short and J 5 bases short, with 16 bases between. DNA for the CDR3: TGTGCCAGCAGCCTCTTGCAGGGGTTAAATAATTCACCCCTCCACTTT. As protein: CASSLLQGLNNSPLHF.

This chain uses TRBV19 with TRBJ2-7; 8 bases map to TRBD2. The CDR3 runs 15 residues. Germline CDR1 is LNHDA and CDR2 is SQIVND (reference sequence). Trimming removed 6 bases from V and 2 bases from J; junction bases left unmatched: 9. In nucleotides, the CDR3 is TGTGCCAGTAGCACTCAACGGGGGGGTCCCTACGAGCAGTACTTC. It codes for CASSTQRGGPYEQYF.

This clone was seen a few times. V gene TRBV19 combines with J gene TRBJ1-5, with 8 bases lining up with TRBD1. There are 13 residues in the CDR3. Germline trimming cut 5 bases from V and 10 bases from J; bases unmatched to any gene: 7. Germline assignment: CDR1 LNHDA and CDR2 SQIVND (reference sequence). The CDR3: CASSGQGASPQHF. CDR3 coding DNA: TGTGCCAGTAGTGGGCAGGGGGCGAGCCCCCAGCATTTT. The entire variable domain, with the rest obtained from reference TRBV19 and TRBJ1-5, is as follows: DGGITQSPKYLFRKEGQNVTLSCEQNLNHDAMYWYRQDPGQGLRLIYYSQIVNDFQKGDIAEGYSVSREKKESFPLTVTSAQKNPTAFYLCASSGQGASPQHFGDGTRLSIL.

J is TRBJ1-1 and V is TRBV10-1; TRBD1 is a possible D gene (6 bases). The CDR3 length is 14 residues. Germline values: CDR1 WNHNN, CDR2 SYGVQD (reference sequence). Trimming left V 6 bases short and J 5 bases short, with 16 bases between. CDR3 in amino acids: CASRYREIRTEAFF. The CDR3 DNA is TGCGCCAGCAGATACAGGGAAATTAGAACTGAAGCTTTCTTT.

The genes are TRBV19 and TRBJ1-3; no clear D gene. Germline CDR1 LNHDA, CDR2 SQIVND (reference sequence). Trimming left V 4 bases short and J 2 bases short, with 21 bases between. The CDR3 is made up of 18 amino acids. The CDR3 loop is CASSTDRRERVPGNTIYF. CDR3 DNA: TGTGCCAGTAGTACTGATAGGAGGGAGCGAGTTCCTGGAAACACCATATATTTT.

The chain links TRBV4-2 to TRBJ1-2; D unresolved. Trimming cost V 2 bases and J 4 bases, with 8 bases left between them. Germline lookup yields CDR1 LGHNA and CDR2 YNFKEQ. The CDR3 runs to 13 residues. The CDR3 sequence: CASSQRGFYGYTF. DNA for the CDR3: TGTGCCAGCAGCCAAAGAGGGTTCTATGGCTACACCTTC.

This rearrangement joins TRBV2 to TRBJ2-7; D perhaps matches TRBD2 (5 bases). This CDR3 has 13 residues. The germline V gene has CDR1 SNHLY and CDR2 FYNNEI. Trimming pared 0 bases from V and 6 bases from J, leaving 9 bases between. The CDR3 DNA follows: TGTGCCAGCAGTGAAGCGCGCGGACTCGAGCAGTACTTC. This sequence encodes CASSEARGLEQYF. The full variable domain, in which reference TRBV2 and TRBJ2-7 provide the parts outside the CDR3, is EPEVTQTPSHQVTQMGQEVILRCVPISNHLYFYWYRQILGQKVEFLVSFYNNEISEKSEIFDDQFSVERPDGSNFTLKIRSTKLEDSAMYFCASSEARGLEQYFGPGTRLTVT.

This clone came up once. The chain uses TRBV6-5 and TRBJ1-1; no clear D gene. Looked up from germline, CDR1 is MNHEY and CDR2 is SVGAGI. V was clipped by 9 bases and J by 1 base, with 12 bases between them. CDR3 size: 13 residues. The CDR3 loop is CASAGGRNTEAFF. The CDR3 DNA reads as TGTGCCAGTGCTGGTGGGAGGAACACTGAAGCTTTCTTT.

This chain uses TRBV9 with TRBJ2-7; a possible D gene is TRBD2 (5 bases). The V end was cut by 4 bases, the J end by 3 bases, with 23 bases between. The CDR3 sequence is 17 residues long. The germline V gene has CDR1 SGDLS and CDR2 YYNGEE. The CDR3 is CASSQLSGGSQVYEQYF. The CDR3 DNA follows: TGTGCCAGCAGCCAATTAAGTGGCGGGTCTCAGGTCTACGAGCAGTACTTC.

DNA for the CDR3: TGTGCCAGCAGGTATACAGGGAACACTGAAGCTTTCTTT. As protein: CASRYTGNTEAFF. This chain joins TRBV6-5 and TRBJ1-1, with D maybe TRBD1 (5 bases). The V and J ends lost 6 bases and 1 base respectively, with 9 bases between them. Germline CDR1 and CDR2: MNHEY and SVGAGI. This CDR3 is 13 amino acids long.

V gene TRBV29-1 combines with J gene TRBJ1-1; D possibly corresponds to TRBD1 (6 bases). The CDR3 contains 13 residues. The V and J ends lost 5 bases and 0 bases respectively, with 10 bases between them. The germline CDR1 and CDR2 sequences are SQVTM and ANQGSEA. CDR3 loop: CSVSRGLNTEAFF. The CDR3 DNA is TGCAGCGTTTCGCGGGGGCTGAACACTGAAGCTTTCTTT.